This paragraph reports one T cell receptor (beta chain). The junction and the germline gene differ at one end; a read error may be behind it. This specimen comes from a study of T cells in Graves' hyperthyroidism and ophthalmopathy. TCR beta CDR3 regions were amplified from RNA. A first-round RT-PCR of the TCR CDR3 used the HTBI primer set. TCRdb used MiXCR to reprocess the multiplex PCR reads, holding one entry per CDR3 protein. Of 300,000 to 350,000 distinct CDR3 sequences listed, roughly 18% are singletons. The receptor's source is a woman aged 40 to 55 with Graves' ophthalmopathy. The sequencing input was blood.

CDR3 region: CASSQGVLVYSGNTISF. The CDR3 coding sequence is TGCGCCAGCAGCCAAGGCGTGTTAGTGTACTCTGGAAACACCATATCTTTT. The chain uses TRBV4-3 and TRBJ1-3; D remains unclear. Germline CDR1 LGHNA, CDR2 YSLEER. This CDR3 region has 17 residues.